The TCR beta chain under discussion was sequenced for a study of blood T cells in healthy people across ages. This CDR3 contains 13 residues. Germline values: CDR1 SGDLS, CDR2 YYNGEE. Comment on this clonotype: Its matching antigen is unknown. Germline is not matched at one junction end, which may reflect a read error.

Each sample yielded at least 5 micrograms of PBMC total RNA. A J-beta primer mix and a sample-barcoded 5' primer were used in a second PCR of about 6 to 12 cycles. TCRdb reprocessed the 5' RACE reads via MiXCR and lists one record per CDR3 protein. The table lists some 940,000 distinct CDR3 sequences, 29% of them singletons, with 10% to 13% in the top ten. Notes on the study in general: The study found more naive CD4+ cells and higher diversity in long-lived than aged donors.

The sample was also reused in another study, on T cells of mothers and their children. Per that study: M1S, a second-PCR primer, added sample barcodes and 2-4 random nucleotides. The study obtained over 8.5 million TCR beta CDR3 reads per mother and 2.5 million to 3 million per child.

This sequence was found in a woman in her forties in good health. The specimen sequenced was blood. The J gene is TRBJ1-2, the V gene TRBV9; no clear D. The CDR3 DNA is TGTGCCAGCATCGTAGTGGGATCCTATGGCTACACCTTC. It is translated as CASIVVGSYGYTF.